These 27 T cell receptor beta chains came from one sample sequenced in a study of T cell repertoires in cytomegalovirus infection. TCRdb processed the reads anew with MiXCR; each CDR3 protein has one entry. The sample holds some 800,000 distinct CDR3 sequences, approximately 32% seen once. These receptors have no known antigen. Specimen: cultured CD8+ T cells from PBMCs, collected from culture after CMV antigen stimulation. The receptor set was obtained from a human donor in good health (CMV status not recorded). Some clones in this sample may be carry-over from other donors' samples.

The rearrangement joins TRBV6-8 to TRBJ1-6; D gene unclear. CDR1 and CDR2 (germline): MNHGY, SAAAGT. Trimming left V 0 bases short and J 10 bases short, with 16 bases between. This CDR3 comprises 16 residues. CDR3 amino acids: CASSYSSASDTSPLHF. CDR3 DNA sequence: TGTGCCAGCAGTTACTCGTCGGCCAGCGATACGTCACCCCTCCACTTT.

This clonotype was detected a few times. The rearrangement uses TRBV6-6 and TRBJ2-5; maybe TRBD2 (5 bases). The CDR3 extends over 15 amino acids. With 2 bases removed from V and 1 base from J, the gap between germline ends came to 11 bases. Per germline, CDR1 MNHNY and CDR2 SVGAGI (reference sequence). CDR3 nucleotide sequence: TGTGCCAGCAGTTACGGAGGCGGCGTCCAAGAGACCCAGTACTTC. Encoded protein: CASSYGGGVQETQYF.

This chain connects TRBV5-4 to TRBJ1-1; no clear D. This CDR3 contains 13 residues. CDR1 is SGHNT and CDR2 is YYREEE in the germline V gene (reference sequence). The V and J ends lost 4 bases and 5 bases respectively, with 12 bases between them. CDR3 DNA: TGTGCCAGCAGCCCCCGGGCGACGACTGAAGCTTTCTTT. Protein sequence: CASSPRATTEAFF.

This clonotype was recorded many times. The V and J genes are TRBV7-2 and TRBJ2-1; D uncertain. The V and J ends lost 0 bases and 0 bases respectively, with 6 bases between them. The germline CDR1 and CDR2 sequences are SGHTA and FQGNSA. The CDR3 has 15 residues. Here the CDR3 reads CASSLAESSYNEQFF. The CDR3 DNA reads as TGTGCCAGCAGCTTAGCAGAGAGCTCCTACAATGAGCAGTTCTTC. Full variable domain (remainder filled in from reference TRBV7-2 and TRBJ2-1): GAGVSQSPSNKVTEKGKDVELRCDPISGHTALYWYRQSLGQGLEFLIYFQGNSAPDKSGLPSDRFSAERTGGSVSTLTIQRTQQEDSAVYLCASSLAESSYNEQFFGPGTRLTVL.

With regard to this clonotype: Germline is not matched at one junction end, which may reflect a read error. J is TRBJ2-2 and V is TRBV7-9; TRBD2 matches at 9 bases. Germline V CDR1 and CDR2: SEHNR, FQNEAQ (reference sequence). The CDR3 runs 15 residues. Here the CDR3 reads CASSSRLAVTRELFF. The CDR3 DNA sequence: TGTGCCAGCAGCTCTCGACTAGCGGTCACCAGGGAGCTGTTTTTT.

On this clonotype itself: A much bigger clone sits one base away, suggesting this may be a read error. This sequence joins TRBV7-8 and TRBJ1-1; 7 bases map to TRBD1. The junction had 4 bases not matched to a gene; V was cut back by 3 bases and J by 3 bases. This CDR3 is built from 14 residues. CDR1 SGHVS and CDR2 FQNEAQ come from the germline V gene. The CDR3 loop is CASSFDRVDTEAFF. The CDR3 DNA reads TGTGCCAGCAGCTTTGACAGGGTGGACACTGAAGCTTTCTTT.

This clonotype was counted only a few times. This chain joins TRBV7-8 and TRBJ2-2; D is possibly TRBD1 (6 bases). In germline, CDR1 is SGHVS, CDR2 FQNEAQ. Trimming removed 5 bases at V and 6 bases at J, with 16 bases between. The CDR3 has 15 amino acids. CDR3 DNA sequence: TGTGCCAGCAGCCATCAACAGGGATCTCCCGGGGAGCTGTTTTTT. The encoded protein is CASSHQQGSPGELFF.

J is TRBJ1-1 and V is TRBV9, with D possibly TRBD1 on 6 matching bases. Deletions cut 5 bases from V and 4 bases from J, with 18 bases between. Germline loops: CDR1 SGDLS, CDR2 YYNGEE. The CDR3 is made up of 15 amino acids. CDR3 loop: CASSSTGRGSTEAFF. The CDR3 DNA sequence: TGTGCCAGCAGTTCAACAGGGAGGGGAAGCACTGAAGCTTTCTTT. The full variable domain, its missing parts supplied by reference TRBV9 and TRBJ1-1, is DSGVTQTPKHLITATGQRVTLRCSPRSGDLSVYWYQQSLDQGLQFLIQYYNGEERAKGNILERFSAQQFPDLHSELNLSSLELGDSALYFCASSSTGRGSTEAFFGQGTRLTVV.

The chain is built from TRBV19 and TRBJ1-1; 10 bases line up with TRBD1. This CDR3 is 15 amino acids long. Germline V gene lookup returns CDR1 LNHDA and CDR2 SQIVND (reference sequence). With 1 base clipped from V and 3 bases from J, the junction kept 2 bases outside the gene matches. CDR3 amino acids: CASSIADRGDTEAFF. The CDR3 nucleotides read TGTGCCAGTAGTATAGCGGACAGGGGGGACACTGAAGCTTTCTTT.

This chain connects TRBV7-6 to TRBJ2-1; TRBD1 agrees at 9 bases. V lost 7 bases, J lost 9 bases, and 13 bases stayed unmatched. Germline V CDR1 and CDR2: SGHVS, FNYEAQ. The CDR3 loop spans 15 amino acids. CDR3 loop: CASTIDRGVDPEQFF. The CDR3 DNA is TGTGCCAGCACCATAGACAGGGGGGTAGATCCTGAGCAGTTCTTC. The whole variable domain, filled in from reference TRBV7-6 and TRBJ2-1, reads GAGVSQSPRYKVTKRGQDVALRCDPISGHVSLYWYRQALGQGPEFLTYFNYEAQQDKSGLPNDRFSAERPEGSISTLTIQRTEQRDSAMYRCASTIDRGVDPEQFFGPGTRLTVL.

The CDR3 loop reads CASSIGQYGYTF. The DNA of the CDR3 is TGTGCCAGTAGTATAGGGCAATATGGCTACACCTTC. The rearrangement links TRBV19 to TRBJ1-2; D uncertain. Trimming cost V 1 base and J 5 bases, with 5 bases left between them. The CDR3 consists of 12 residues. Per the germline V gene, CDR1 is LNHDA and CDR2 is SQIVND (reference sequence).

The CDR3 DNA is TGTGCCAGCAGCTTAACGGGGGGGCATGATACGCAGTATTTT. This sequence encodes CASSLTGGHDTQYF. The V gene is TRBV7-3, the J gene TRBJ2-3; TRBD2 might be the D (7 bases). The V gene lost 0 bases and the J gene lost 6 bases, with 10 bases spanning the gap. Germline V gene lookup returns CDR1 SGHTA and CDR2 FQGTGA. This CDR3 comprises 14 residues.

This clonotype has more than one count but fewer than ten. V and J are TRBV12-5 and TRBJ2-7; weak D call: TRBD1 (6 bases). V was cut by 3 bases and J by 7 bases, with 10 bases left in between. This CDR3 is built from 12 residues. CDR1 is LGHNT and CDR2 is FRNRAP in the germline V gene. CDR3 in amino acids: CASGFRQDEQYV. In DNA form, the CDR3 reads TGTGCTAGTGGTTTCCGACAGGATGAGCAGTACGTC.

This clonotype has only a few counts. The rearrangement links TRBV7-2 to TRBJ2-1; tentative D call: TRBD1 (5 bases). CDR1 and CDR2 from the germline V gene are SGHTA and FQGNSA. The CDR3 is 13 residues long. V was cut by 1 base and J by 10 bases, with 11 bases left in between. Here the CDR3 reads CASSLGGAPEQFF. The CDR3 nucleotides are TGTGCCAGCAGCTTAGGGGGCGCCCCAGAGCAGTTCTTC. The full variable domain, with the rest looked up from reference TRBV7-2 and TRBJ2-1, is GAGVSQSPSNKVTEKGKDVELRCDPISGHTALYWYRQSLGQGLEFLIYFQGNSAPDKSGLPSDRFSAERTGGSVSTLTIQRTQQEDSAVYLCASSLGGAPEQFFGPGTRLTVL.

This clonotype was counted a single time. The J gene is TRBJ1-1, the V gene TRBV6-2 or TRBV6-3, with 9 positions matching TRBD1. Losses at the gene ends were 8 bases for V and 6 bases for J; bases not matched to a gene: 7. CDR3 length: 13 residues. The germline CDR1 and CDR2 sequences are MNHEY and SVGEGT. This CDR3 reads CASDRGFIAEAFF. The DNA for the CDR3 is TGTGCCAGCGACAGGGGGTTTATAGCTGAAGCTTTCTTT.

The CDR3, as DNA: TGTGCCAGCAGTTTCGGCACGACATACGAGCAGTACGTC. It translates to CASSFGTTYEQYV. V is TRBV12-3 or TRBV12-4 and J is TRBJ2-7; D uncertain. The CDR3 extends over 13 amino acids. The V gene lost 3 bases and the J gene lost 4 bases, with 10 bases spanning the gap.

This clonotype was seen a few times. This sequence joins TRBV3-1 and TRBJ2-7; D may be TRBD1 or TRBD2 (5 bases each). Looked up from germline, CDR1 is LGHDT and CDR2 is YNNKEL (reference sequence). This CDR3 is 18 amino acids long. The V and J ends lost 0 bases and 7 bases respectively, with 25 bases between them. The CDR3 protein is CASSQDSTWGPPLGEQYF. CDR3 nucleotides: TGTGCCAGCAGCCAAGATTCGACCTGGGGACCGCCTTTGGGAGAGCAGTACTTC.

This chain joins TRBV7-6 and TRBJ2-7; 12 bases are a match to TRBD1. Losses at the gene ends were 5 bases for V and 7 bases for J; bases not matched to a gene: 9. Germline V lookup: CDR1 SGHVS, CDR2 FNYEAQ. The CDR3 runs 15 residues. The CDR3 protein is CASSHPGQGAGEQYF. CDR3 DNA sequence: TGTGCCAGCAGCCATCCGGGACAGGGGGCGGGTGAGCAGTACTTC. Drawing the rest from reference TRBV7-6 and TRBJ2-7, the complete variable domain is GAGVSQSPRYKVTKRGQDVALRCDPISGHVSLYWYRQALGQGPEFLTYFNYEAQQDKSGLPNDRFSAERPEGSISTLTIQRTEQRDSAMYRCASSHPGQGAGEQYFGPGTRLTVT.

At least ten counts were recorded for this clonotype. The rearrangement links TRBV7-2 to TRBJ1-1; no clear D. Germline assignment: CDR1 SGHTA and CDR2 FQGNSA. Trimming took 5 bases from V and 1 from J, leaving 8 bases between them. The length of the CDR3 is 13 residues. In DNA form, the CDR3 reads TGTGCCAGCAGCAAACACCAGAACACTGAAGCTTTCTTT. Translation gives CASSKHQNTEAFF.

A few counts support this clonotype. This chain links TRBV7-9 with TRBJ1-2; D ambiguous. V was trimmed by 3 bases and J by 4 bases, leaving 12 bases between them. Germline V gene data show CDR1 as SEHNR and CDR2 as FQNEAQ (reference sequence). The CDR3 runs 14 residues. The CDR3 is CASSLLIDLYGYTF. The CDR3 DNA follows: TGTGCCAGCAGCTTGCTTATCGACCTCTATGGCTACACCTTC.

The rearrangement joins TRBV19 to TRBJ2-1; 7 nucleotides match TRBD2. The V gene's germline CDR1 is LNHDA and CDR2 SQIVND (reference sequence). The CDR3 extends over 14 amino acids. V dropped 2 bases and J dropped 2; count of bases not matched to a gene: 0. The CDR3 sequence is CASSILAAYNEQFF. For the CDR3, the DNA is TGTGCCAGTAGTATACTAGCGGCCTACAATGAGCAGTTCTTC.

The J gene is TRBJ1-5, the V gene TRBV27; D perhaps matches TRBD1 (6 bases). The CDR3 contains 14 residues. V was clipped by 4 bases and J by 3 bases, with 10 bases between them. Germline V gene data show CDR1 as MNHEY and CDR2 as SMNVEV (reference sequence). The CDR3 is CASSWGGANQPQHF. CDR3 sequence (DNA): TGTGCCAGCAGTTGGGGGGGGGCCAATCAGCCCCAGCATTTT.

This chain links TRBV28 with TRBJ2-1; a possible D gene is TRBD2 (7 bases). V lost 7 bases and J lost 10, with 20 bases in between. This CDR3 has 14 residues. Germline values: CDR1 MDHEN, CDR2 SYDVKM. This chain's CDR3 is CASNLRGATREQFF. CDR3 in DNA: TGTGCCAGCAACCTACGGGGGGCCACTCGGGAGCAGTTCTTC. Together with reference TRBV28 and TRBJ2-1, the CDR3 gives the full variable domain: DVKVTQSSRYLVKRTGEKVFLECVQDMDHENMFWYRQDPGLGLRLIYFSYDVKMKEKGDIPEGYSVSREKKERFSLILESASTNQTSMYLCASNLRGATREQFFGPGTRLTVL.

This chain connects TRBV28 to TRBJ2-7, with D possibly matching TRBD2 (5 bases). The germline CDR1 and CDR2 sequences are MDHEN and SYDVKM. Trimming took 4 bases from V and 3 from J, leaving 10 bases between them. The CDR3 is 13 residues long. The CDR3 protein is CASSSDSDYEQYV. In nucleotides, the CDR3 is TGTGCCAGCAGTTCGGACTCTGACTACGAGCAGTACGTC.

In its sample, this clonotype was seen a few times. The rearrangement joins TRBV5-8 to TRBJ2-6; D may be TRBD1 (6 bases). The V end lost 0 bases, the J end lost 1 base, and 14 bases lay between the germline ends. There are 18 residues in the CDR3. CDR1 is SGHTS, CDR2 YDEGEE, per germline. The CDR3 DNA sequence: TGTGCCAGCAGCTTGGGCTGGGACATGTCTTCTGGGGCCAACGTCCTGACTTTC. Its protein is CASSLGWDMSSGANVLTF.

This clonotype was counted many times. This rearrangement joins TRBV7-8 to TRBJ1-1; 10 bases match TRBD1. Germline V gene lookup returns CDR1 SGHVS and CDR2 FQNEAQ. V trimming: 3 bases; J trimming: 4 bases; junction bases outside the gene matches: 2. The CDR3 consists of 14 residues. The CDR3 region has the DNA TGTGCCAGCAGCTTCTGGACAGGGGGCACTGAAGCTTTCTTT. It yields the protein CASSFWTGGTEAFF.

This clonotype has ten or more counts. This chain uses TRBV7-2 with TRBJ1-5; tentative D call: TRBD1 (5 bases). This CDR3 has 15 residues. Per the germline V gene, CDR1 is SGHTA and CDR2 is FQGNSA. Trimming pared 5 bases from V and 0 bases from J, leaving 11 bases between. The CDR3 bases are TGTGCCAGCAGCGCCCGGGACCTTAGCAATCAGCCCCAGCATTTT. It yields the protein CASSARDLSNQPQHF.